The entry below gives a single T cell receptor beta chain sequence along with its context. These data are taken from a study of blood T cell repertoires in COVID-19. Study at large: Material from acute and convalescent COVID-19 was sourced from the United States, Italy and Spain. PBMCs, B-cell-depleted T cells, or T cells were the source of the cDNA or gDNA that made up the material.

In the original analysis: The authors estimated nucleated cell counts from reference gene primer amplification. Clones were sequenced by immunoSEQ multiplex PCR, and TCRdb holds only the in-frame ones, with some missing. The D gene and trimming were derived from the DNA, and the V and J assignments and clone size from that table. The table has about 190,000 clones, approximately 79% seen once. Looked up from germline, CDR1 is SEHNR and CDR2 is FQNEAQ (reference sequence). This CDR3 has 17 amino acids. V gave up 1 base and J gave up 5 bases, with 18 bases separating them. Source material: peripheral blood. The receptor comes from a man aged 45-65 years who had recovered from COVID-19. This chain links TRBV7-9 with TRBJ1-5; maybe TRBD1 (6 bases). In nucleotides, the CDR3 is TGTGCCAGCAGCTTAGGTATGCGGGGGCGCCCCGATCAGCCCCAGCATTTT. It codes for CASSLGMRGRPDQPQHF.